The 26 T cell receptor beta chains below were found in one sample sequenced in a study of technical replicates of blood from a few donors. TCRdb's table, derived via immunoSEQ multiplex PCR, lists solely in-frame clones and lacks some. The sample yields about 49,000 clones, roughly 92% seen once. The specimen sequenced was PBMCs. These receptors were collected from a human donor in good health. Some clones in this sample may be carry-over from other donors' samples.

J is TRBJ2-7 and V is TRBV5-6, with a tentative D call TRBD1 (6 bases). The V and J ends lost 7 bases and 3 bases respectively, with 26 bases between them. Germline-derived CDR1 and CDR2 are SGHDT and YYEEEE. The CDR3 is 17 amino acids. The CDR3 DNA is TGTGCCAGCCGCGTCTCCGATGGGGGCCGCGTCGTCTACGAGCAGTACTTC. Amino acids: CASRVSDGGRVVYEQYF.

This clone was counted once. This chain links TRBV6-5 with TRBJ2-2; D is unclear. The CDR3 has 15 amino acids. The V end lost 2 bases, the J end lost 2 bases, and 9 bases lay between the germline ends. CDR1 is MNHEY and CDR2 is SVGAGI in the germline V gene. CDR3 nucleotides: TGTGCCAGCAGTTACGACACGTCCAACACCGGGGAGCTGTTTTTT. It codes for CASSYDTSNTGELFF.

DNA of the CDR3: TGTGCCAGCTCGATACGGGACATGGAAACCTACGAGCAGTACTTC. Protein sequence: CASSIRDMETYEQYF. The chain uses TRBV19 and TRBJ2-7, with D perhaps matching TRBD1 (6 bases). CDR1 and CDR2 from the germline V gene are LNHDA and SQIVND (reference sequence). V was clipped by 9 bases and J by 2 bases, with 20 bases between them. CDR3 size: 15 residues.

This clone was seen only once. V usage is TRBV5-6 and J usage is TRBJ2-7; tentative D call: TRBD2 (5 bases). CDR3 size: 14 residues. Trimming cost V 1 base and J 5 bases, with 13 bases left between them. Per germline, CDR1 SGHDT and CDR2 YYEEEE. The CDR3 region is CASSLLSGSNEQYF. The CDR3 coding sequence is TGTGCCAGCAGCTTGCTCTCGGGGTCGAACGAGCAGTACTTC.

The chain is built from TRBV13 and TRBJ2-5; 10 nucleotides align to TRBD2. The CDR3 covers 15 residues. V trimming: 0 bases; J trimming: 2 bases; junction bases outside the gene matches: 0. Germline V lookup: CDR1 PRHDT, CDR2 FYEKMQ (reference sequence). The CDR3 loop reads CASSLGLAGQETQYF. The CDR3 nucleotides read TGTGCCAGCAGCTTAGGACTAGCGGGGCAAGAGACCCAGTACTTC.

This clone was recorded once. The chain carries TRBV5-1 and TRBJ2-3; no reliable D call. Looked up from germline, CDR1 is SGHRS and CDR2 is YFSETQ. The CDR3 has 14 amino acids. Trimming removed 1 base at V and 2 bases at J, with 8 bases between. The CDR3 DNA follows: TGCGCCAGCAGCTTGTCGCCCTACACAGATACGCAGTATTTT. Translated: CASSLSPYTDTQYF.

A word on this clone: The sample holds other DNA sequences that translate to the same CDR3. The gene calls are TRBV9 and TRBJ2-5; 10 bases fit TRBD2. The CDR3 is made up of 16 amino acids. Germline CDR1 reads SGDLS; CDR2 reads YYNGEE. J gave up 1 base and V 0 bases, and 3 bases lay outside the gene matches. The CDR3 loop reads CASSVGSGRAQETQYF. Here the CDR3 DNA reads TGTGCCAGCAGCGTAGGCAGCGGGAGGGCCCAAGAGACCCAGTACTTC.

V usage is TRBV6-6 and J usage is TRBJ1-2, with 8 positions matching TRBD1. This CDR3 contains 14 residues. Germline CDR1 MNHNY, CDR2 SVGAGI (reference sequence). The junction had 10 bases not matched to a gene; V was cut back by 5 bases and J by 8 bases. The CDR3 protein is CASSRQGQSLGYTF. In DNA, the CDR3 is TGTGCCAGCAGTCGACAGGGGCAGTCGTTGGGCTACACCTTC.

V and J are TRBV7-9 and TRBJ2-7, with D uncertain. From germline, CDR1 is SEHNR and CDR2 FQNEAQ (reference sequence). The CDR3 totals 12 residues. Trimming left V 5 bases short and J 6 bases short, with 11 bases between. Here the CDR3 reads CASSIIQIEQYF. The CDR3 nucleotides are TGTGCCAGCAGCATAATACAGATCGAGCAGTACTTC.

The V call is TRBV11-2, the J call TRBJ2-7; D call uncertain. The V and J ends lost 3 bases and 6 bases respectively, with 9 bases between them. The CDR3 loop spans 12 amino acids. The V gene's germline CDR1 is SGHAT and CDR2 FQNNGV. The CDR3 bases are TGTGCCAGCAGCTTGGAGTTGGGCGAGCAGTACTTC. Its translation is CASSLELGEQYF.

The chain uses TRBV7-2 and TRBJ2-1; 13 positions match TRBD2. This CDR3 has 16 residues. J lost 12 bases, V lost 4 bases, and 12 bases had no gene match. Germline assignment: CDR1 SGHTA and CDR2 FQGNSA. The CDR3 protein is CASSSPTGLAGASQFF. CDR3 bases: TGTGCCAGCAGCTCACCCACAGGACTAGCGGGAGCTTCGCAGTTCTTC.

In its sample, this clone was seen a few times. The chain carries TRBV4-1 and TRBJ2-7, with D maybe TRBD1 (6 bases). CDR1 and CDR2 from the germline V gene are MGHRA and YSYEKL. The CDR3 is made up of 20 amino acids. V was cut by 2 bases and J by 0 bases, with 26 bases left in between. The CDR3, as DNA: TGCGCCAGCAGCCAATCCCCACCACCGAGACAGGCCCCAAGCTCCTACGAGCAGTACTTC. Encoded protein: CASSQSPPPRQAPSSYEQYF.

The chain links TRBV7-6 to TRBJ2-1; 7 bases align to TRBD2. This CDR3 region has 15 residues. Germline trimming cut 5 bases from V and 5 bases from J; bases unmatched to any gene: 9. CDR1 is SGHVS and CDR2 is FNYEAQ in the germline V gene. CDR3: CASSPGGGRDNEQFF. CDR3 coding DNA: TGTGCCAGCAGCCCCGGTGGGGGGAGGGACAATGAGCAGTTCTTC. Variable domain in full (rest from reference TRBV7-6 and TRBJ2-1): GAGVSQSPRYKVTKRGQDVALRCDPISGHVSLYWYRQALGQGPEFLTYFNYEAQQDKSGLPNDRFSAERPEGSISTLTIQRTEQRDSAMYRCASSPGGGRDNEQFFGPGTRLTVL.

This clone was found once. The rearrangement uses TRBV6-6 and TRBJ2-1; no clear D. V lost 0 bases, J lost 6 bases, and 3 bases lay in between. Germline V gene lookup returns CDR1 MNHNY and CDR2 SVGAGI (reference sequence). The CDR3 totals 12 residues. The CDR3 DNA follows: TGTGCCAGCAGTTACTCGAGCAATGAGCAGTTCTTC. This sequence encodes CASSYSSNEQFF.

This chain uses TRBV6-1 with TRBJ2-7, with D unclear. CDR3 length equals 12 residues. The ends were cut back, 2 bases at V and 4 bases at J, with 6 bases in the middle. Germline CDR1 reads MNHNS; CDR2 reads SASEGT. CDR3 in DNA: TGTGCCAGCAGTGAATCCCGTTACGAGCAGTACTTC. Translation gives CASSESRYEQYF.

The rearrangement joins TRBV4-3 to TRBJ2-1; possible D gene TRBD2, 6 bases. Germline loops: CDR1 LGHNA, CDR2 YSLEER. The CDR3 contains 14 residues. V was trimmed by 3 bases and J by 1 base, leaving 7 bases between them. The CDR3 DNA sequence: TGCGCCAGCAGCCAGGACTATTCCTACAATGAGCAGTTCTTC. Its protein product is CASSQDYSYNEQFF.

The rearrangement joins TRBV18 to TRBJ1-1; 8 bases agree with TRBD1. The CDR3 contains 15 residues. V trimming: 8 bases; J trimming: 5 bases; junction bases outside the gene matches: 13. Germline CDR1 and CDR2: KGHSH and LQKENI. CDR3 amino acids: CASRPGQGALTEAFF. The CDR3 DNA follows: TGTGCCAGCCGACCTGGGCAGGGGGCTTTAACTGAAGCTTTCTTT. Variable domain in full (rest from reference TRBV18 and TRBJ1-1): NAGVMQNPRHLVRRRGQEARLRCSPMKGHSHVYWYRQLPEEGLKFMVYLQKENIIDESGMPKERFSAEFPKEGPSILRIQQVVRGDSAAYFCASRPGQGALTEAFFGQGTRLTVV.

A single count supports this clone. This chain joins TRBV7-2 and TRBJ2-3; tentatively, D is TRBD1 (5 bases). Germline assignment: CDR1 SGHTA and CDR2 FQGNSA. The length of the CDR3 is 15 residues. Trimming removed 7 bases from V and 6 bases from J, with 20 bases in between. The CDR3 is CASTWGMGRKDTQYF. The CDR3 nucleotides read TGTGCCAGCACCTGGGGCATGGGGCGCAAGGATACGCAGTATTTT.

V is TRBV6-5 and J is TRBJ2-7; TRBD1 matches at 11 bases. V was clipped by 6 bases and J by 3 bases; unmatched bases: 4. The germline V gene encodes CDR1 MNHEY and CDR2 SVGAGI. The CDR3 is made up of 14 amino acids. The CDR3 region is CASRVDRGRYEQYF. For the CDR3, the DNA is TGTGCCAGCAGGGTGGACAGGGGGCGCTACGAGCAGTACTTC.

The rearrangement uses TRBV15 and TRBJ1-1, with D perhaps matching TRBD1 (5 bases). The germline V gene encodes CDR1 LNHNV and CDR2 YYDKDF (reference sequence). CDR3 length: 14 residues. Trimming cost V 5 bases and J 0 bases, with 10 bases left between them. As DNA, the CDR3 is TGTGCCACCAGCGGGGGGGGAGTGAACACTGAAGCTTTCTTT. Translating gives CATSGGGVNTEAFF.

CDR3 region: CASSLDRVKGYTF. The CDR3 DNA follows: TGTGCCAGCAGTTTGGACAGGGTCAAAGGCTACACCTTC. The V gene is TRBV2, the J gene TRBJ1-2, with 8 bases aligning to TRBD1. J gave up 8 bases and V 5 bases, and 7 bases lay outside the gene matches. In germline, CDR1 is SNHLY, CDR2 FYNNEI. This CDR3 contains 13 residues.

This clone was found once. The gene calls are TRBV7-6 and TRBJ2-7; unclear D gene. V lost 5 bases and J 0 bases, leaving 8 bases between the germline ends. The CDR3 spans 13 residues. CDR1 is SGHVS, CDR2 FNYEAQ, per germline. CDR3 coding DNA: TGTGCCAGCAGCCAAACAGTCTCCTACGAGCAGTACTTC. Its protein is CASSQTVSYEQYF.

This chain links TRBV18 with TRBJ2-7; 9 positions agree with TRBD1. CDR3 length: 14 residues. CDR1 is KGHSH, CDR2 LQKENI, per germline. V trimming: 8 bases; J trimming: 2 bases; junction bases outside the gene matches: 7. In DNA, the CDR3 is TGTGCCAGCAAAAGACAGGGGGGAACCTACGAGCAGTACTTC. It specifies CASKRQGGTYEQYF. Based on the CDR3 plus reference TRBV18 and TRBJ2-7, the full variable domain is NAGVMQNPRHLVRRRGQEARLRCSPMKGHSHVYWYRQLPEEGLKFMVYLQKENIIDESGMPKERFSAEFPKEGPSILRIQQVVRGDSAAYFCASKRQGGTYEQYFGPGTRLTVT.

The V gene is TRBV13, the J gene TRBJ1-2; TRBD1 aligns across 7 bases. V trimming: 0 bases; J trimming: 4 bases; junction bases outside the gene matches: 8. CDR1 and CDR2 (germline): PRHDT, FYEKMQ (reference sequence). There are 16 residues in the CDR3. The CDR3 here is CASSLGGGGTGYGYTF. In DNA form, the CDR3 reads TGTGCCAGCAGCTTAGGTGGAGGGGGCACTGGCTATGGCTACACCTTC. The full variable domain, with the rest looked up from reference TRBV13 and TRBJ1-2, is AAGVIQSPRHLIKEKRETATLKCYPIPRHDTVYWYQQGPGQDPQFLISFYEKMQSDKGSIPDRFSAQQFSDYHSELNMSSLELGDSALYFCASSLGGGGTGYGYTFGSGTRLTVV.

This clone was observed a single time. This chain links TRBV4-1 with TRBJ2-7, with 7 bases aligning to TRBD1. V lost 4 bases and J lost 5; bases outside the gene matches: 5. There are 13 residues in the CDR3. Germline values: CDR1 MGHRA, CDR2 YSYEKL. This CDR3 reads CASSRNRGDEQYF. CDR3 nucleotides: TGCGCCAGCAGCCGGAACAGGGGTGACGAGCAGTACTTC.

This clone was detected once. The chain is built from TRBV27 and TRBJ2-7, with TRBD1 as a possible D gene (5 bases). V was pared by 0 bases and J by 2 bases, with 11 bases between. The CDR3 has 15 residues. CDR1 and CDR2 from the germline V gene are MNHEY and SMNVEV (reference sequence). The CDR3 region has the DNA TGTGCCAGCAGTTTATCAGGGGCAGTAACCTACGAGCAGTACTTC. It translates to CASSLSGAVTYEQYF.